The sequence of this TCR beta chain was determined in a study of T cells in Graves' hyperthyroidism and ophthalmopathy. Investigators excluded patients with uncontrolled infection, other autoimmune disease, pregnancy or lactation. The study based diagnoses on clinical symptoms, serum thyroxine and TRAb, thyroid ultrasound and orbital computed tomography. Broader study findings: Among thyroid clonotypes expanded above 0.001, most also appeared in blood.

This clonotype was detected only a few times. The antigen remains undetermined. Authors of the study amplified TCR beta CDR3 regions from RNA transcripts. The TCR CDR3 first-round RT-PCR relied on the HTBI primer set. From the multiplex PCR reads, TCRdb called clonotypes with MiXCR, one entry per CDR3 protein. This table holds about 210,000 distinct CDR3 sequences, 15% to 20% found once. This CDR3 has 14 residues. Trimming at V came to 0 bases and at J to 3 bases, leaving 2 bases not matched to a gene. The V gene's germline CDR1 is MGHRA and CDR2 YSYEKL. The sample consisted of blood. The origin of this receptor is a man in his fifties with Graves' hyperthyroidism. This rearrangement joins TRBV4-1 to TRBJ2-7, with TRBD2 matching 7 bases. The DNA for the CDR3 is TGCGCCAGCAGCCAAGAGTCGGGAGGCTACGAGCAGTACTTC. Translation: CASSQESGGYEQYF.